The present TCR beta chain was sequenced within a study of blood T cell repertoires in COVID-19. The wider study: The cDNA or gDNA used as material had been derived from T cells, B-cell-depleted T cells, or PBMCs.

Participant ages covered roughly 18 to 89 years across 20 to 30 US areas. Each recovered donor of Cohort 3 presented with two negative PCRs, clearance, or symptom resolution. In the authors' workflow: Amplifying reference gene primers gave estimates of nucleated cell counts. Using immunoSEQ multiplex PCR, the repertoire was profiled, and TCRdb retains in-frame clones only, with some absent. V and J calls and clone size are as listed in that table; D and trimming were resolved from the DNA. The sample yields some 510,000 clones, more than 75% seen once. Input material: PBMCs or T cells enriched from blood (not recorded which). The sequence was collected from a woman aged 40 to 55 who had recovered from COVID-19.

The CDR3 DNA follows: TGTGCCAGCATGGGCGGGATAGGCTCCTACGAGCAGTACTTC. Amino acid sequence: CASMGGIGSYEQYF. The V gene is TRBV27, the J gene TRBJ2-7; D might be TRBD2 (6 bases). The CDR3 is 14 amino acids. CDR1 is MNHEY and CDR2 is SMNVEV in the germline V gene (reference sequence). V was shortened by 7 bases and J by 0 bases, with 13 bases between the two germline ends.